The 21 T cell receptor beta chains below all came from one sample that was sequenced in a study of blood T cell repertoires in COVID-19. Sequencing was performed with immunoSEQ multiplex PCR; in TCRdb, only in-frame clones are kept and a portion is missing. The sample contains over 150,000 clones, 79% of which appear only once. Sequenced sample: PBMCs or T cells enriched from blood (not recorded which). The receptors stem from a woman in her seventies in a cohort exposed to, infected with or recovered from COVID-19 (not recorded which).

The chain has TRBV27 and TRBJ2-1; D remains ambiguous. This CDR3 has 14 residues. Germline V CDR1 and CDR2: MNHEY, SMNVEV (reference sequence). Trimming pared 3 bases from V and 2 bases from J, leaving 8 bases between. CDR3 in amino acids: CASSFFPAYNEQFF. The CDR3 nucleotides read TGTGCCAGCAGTTTTTTCCCAGCCTACAATGAGCAGTTCTTC.

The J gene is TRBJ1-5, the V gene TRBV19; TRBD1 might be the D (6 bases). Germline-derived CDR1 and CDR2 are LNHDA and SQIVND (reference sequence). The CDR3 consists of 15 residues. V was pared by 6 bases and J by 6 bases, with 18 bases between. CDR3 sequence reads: CASSNDRSGGQPQHF. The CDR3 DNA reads TGTGCCAGTAGCAACGACAGGTCAGGAGGTCAGCCCCAGCATTTT.

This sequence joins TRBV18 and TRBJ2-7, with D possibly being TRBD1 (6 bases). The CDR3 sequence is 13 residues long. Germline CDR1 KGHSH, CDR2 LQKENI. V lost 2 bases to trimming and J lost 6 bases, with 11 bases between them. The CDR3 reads CASSPLTGFEQYF. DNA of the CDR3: TGTGCCAGCTCACCATTAACAGGGTTCGAGCAGTACTTC. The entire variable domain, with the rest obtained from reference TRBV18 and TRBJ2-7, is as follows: NAGVMQNPRHLVRRRGQEARLRCSPMKGHSHVYWYRQLPEEGLKFMVYLQKENIIDESGMPKERFSAEFPKEGPSILRIQQVVRGDSAAYFCASSPLTGFEQYFGPGTRLTVT.

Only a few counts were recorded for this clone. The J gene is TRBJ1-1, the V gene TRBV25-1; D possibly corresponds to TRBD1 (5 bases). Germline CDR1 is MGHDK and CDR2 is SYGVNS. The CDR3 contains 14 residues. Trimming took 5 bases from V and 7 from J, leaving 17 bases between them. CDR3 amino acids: CASSRQGGFLEAFF. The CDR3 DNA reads TGTGCCAGCAGTAGGCAGGGAGGTTTCCTTGAAGCTTTCTTT.

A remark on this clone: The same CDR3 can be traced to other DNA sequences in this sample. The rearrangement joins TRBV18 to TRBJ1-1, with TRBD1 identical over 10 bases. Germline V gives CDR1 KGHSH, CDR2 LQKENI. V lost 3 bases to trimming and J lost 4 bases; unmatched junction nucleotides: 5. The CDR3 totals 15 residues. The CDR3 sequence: CASSPRQGASTEAFF. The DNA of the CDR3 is TGTGCCAGCTCACCTCGACAGGGGGCCAGCACTGAAGCTTTCTTT. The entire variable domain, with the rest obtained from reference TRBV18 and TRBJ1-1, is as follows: NAGVMQNPRHLVRRRGQEARLRCSPMKGHSHVYWYRQLPEEGLKFMVYLQKENIIDESGMPKERFSAEFPKEGPSILRIQQVVRGDSAAYFCASSPRQGASTEAFFGQGTRLTVV.

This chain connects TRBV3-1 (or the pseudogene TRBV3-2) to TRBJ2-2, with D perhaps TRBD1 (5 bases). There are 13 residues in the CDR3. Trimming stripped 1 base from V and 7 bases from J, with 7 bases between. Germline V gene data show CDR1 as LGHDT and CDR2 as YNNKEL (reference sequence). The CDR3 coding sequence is TGTGCCAGCAGCCAAGGGGGCGTCGGGGAGCTGTTTTTT. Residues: CASSQGGVGELFF.

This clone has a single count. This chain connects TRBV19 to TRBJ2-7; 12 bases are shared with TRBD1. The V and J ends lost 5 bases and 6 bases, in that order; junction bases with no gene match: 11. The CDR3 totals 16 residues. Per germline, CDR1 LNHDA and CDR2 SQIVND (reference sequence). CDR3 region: CASSLGRDRGPREQYF. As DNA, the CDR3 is TGTGCCAGTAGTCTCGGCCGGGACAGGGGGCCCCGCGAGCAGTACTTC. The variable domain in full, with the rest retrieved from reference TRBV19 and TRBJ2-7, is DGGITQSPKYLFRKEGQNVTLSCEQNLNHDAMYWYRQDPGQGLRLIYYSQIVNDFQKGDIAEGYSVSREKKESFPLTVTSAQKNPTAFYLCASSLGRDRGPREQYFGPGTRLTVT.

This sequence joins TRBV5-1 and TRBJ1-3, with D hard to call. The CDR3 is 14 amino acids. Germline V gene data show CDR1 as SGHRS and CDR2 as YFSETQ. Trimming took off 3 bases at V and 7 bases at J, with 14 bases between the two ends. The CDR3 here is CASSSSGLVNTIYF. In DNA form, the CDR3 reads TGCGCCAGCAGCTCATCAGGACTGGTGAACACCATATATTTT.

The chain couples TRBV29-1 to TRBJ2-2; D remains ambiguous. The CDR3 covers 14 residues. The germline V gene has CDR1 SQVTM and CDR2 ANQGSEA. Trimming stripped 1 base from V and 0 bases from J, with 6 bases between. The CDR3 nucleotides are TGCAGCGTTGAAGGGCCCTCGAACACCGGGGAGCTGTTTTTT. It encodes CSVEGPSNTGELFF.

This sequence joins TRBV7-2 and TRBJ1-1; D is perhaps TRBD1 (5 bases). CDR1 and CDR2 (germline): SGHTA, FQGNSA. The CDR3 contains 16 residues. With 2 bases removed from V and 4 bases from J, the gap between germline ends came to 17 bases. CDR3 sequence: CASSLYNAGLGTEAFF. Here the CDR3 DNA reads TGTGCCAGCAGCTTATATAATGCAGGGCTCGGCACTGAAGCTTTCTTT.

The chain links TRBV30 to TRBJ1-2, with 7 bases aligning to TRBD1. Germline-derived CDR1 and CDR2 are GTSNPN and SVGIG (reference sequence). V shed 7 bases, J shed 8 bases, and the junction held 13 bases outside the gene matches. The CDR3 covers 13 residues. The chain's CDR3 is CALHRDRPAGYTF. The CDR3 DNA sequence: TGTGCCTTGCACCGGGACAGACCCGCGGGCTACACCTTC.

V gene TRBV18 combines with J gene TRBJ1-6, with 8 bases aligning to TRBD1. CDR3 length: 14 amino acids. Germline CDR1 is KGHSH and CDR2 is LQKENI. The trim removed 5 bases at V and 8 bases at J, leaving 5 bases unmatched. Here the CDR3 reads CASSATGDDSPLHF. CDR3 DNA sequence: TGTGCCAGCTCAGCGACAGGGGACGATTCACCCCTCCACTTT.

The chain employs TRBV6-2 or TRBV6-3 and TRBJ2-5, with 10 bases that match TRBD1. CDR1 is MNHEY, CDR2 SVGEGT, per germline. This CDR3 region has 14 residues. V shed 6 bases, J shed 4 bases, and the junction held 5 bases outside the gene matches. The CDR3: CASSDRGQGETQYF. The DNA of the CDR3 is TGTGCCAGCAGCGACAGGGGGCAAGGAGAGACCCAGTACTTC.

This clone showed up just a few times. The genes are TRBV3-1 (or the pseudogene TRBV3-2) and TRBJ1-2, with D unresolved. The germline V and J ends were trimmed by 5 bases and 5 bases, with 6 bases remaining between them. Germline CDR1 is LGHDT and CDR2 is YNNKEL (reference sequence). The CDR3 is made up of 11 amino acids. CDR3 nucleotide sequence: TGTGCCAGCAGCGCGGATTATGGCTACACCTTC. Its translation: CASSADYGYTF.

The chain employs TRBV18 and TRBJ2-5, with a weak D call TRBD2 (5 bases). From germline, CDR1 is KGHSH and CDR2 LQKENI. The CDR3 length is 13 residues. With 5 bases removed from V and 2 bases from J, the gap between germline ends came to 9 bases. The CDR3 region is CASSVQRQETQYF. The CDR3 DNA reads TGTGCCAGCTCAGTACAGCGGCAAGAGACCCAGTACTTC.

CDR3 nucleotides: TGCGCCAGCAGCTTGGTTCAGGGGGGAGGTGAAAAACTGTTTTTT. The encoded protein is CASSLVQGGGEKLFF. The rearrangement joins TRBV5-1 to TRBJ1-4, with 7 bases that match TRBD1. CDR1 SGHRS and CDR2 YFSETQ come from the germline V gene. The CDR3 contains 15 residues. V shed 0 bases and J 7 bases; nucleotides not matched to a gene: 6.

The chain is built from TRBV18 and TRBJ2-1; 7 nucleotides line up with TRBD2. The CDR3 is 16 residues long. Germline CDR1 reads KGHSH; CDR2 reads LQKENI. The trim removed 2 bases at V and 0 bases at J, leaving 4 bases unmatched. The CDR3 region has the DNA TGTGCCAGCTCACCAGTGCCGGGAGGCTCCTACAATGAGCAGTTCTTC. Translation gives CASSPVPGGSYNEQFF.

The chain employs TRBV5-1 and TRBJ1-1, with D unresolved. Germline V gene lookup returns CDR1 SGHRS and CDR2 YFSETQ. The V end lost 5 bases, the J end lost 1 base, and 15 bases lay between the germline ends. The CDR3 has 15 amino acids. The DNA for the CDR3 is TGCGCCAGCAGTTCCGCCCCGGGAGAGAACACTGAAGCTTTCTTT. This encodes CASSSAPGENTEAFF.

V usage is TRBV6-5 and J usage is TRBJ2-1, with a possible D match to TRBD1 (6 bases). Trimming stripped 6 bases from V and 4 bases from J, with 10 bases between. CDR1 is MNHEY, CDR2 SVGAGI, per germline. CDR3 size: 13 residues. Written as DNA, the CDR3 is TGTGCCAGCAGGGAGACAGGTTACAATGAGCAGTTCTTC. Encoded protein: CASRETGYNEQFF.

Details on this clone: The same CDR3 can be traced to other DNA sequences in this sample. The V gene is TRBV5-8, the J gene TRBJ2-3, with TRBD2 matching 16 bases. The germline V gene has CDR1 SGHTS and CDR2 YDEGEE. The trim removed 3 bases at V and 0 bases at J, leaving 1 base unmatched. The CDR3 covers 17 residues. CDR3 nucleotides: TGTGCCAGCAGCTCGGGACTAGCGGGAGGGAGCACAGATACGCAGTATTTT. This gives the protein CASSSGLAGGSTDTQYF.

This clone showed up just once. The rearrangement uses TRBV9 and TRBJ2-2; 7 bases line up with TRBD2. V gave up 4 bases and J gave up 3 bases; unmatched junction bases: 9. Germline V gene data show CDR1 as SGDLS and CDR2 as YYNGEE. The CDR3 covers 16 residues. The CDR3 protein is CASSWGAGIDTGELFF. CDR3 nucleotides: TGTGCCAGCAGCTGGGGAGCGGGAATCGACACCGGGGAGCTGTTTTTT. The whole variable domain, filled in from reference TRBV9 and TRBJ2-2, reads DSGVTQTPKHLITATGQRVTLRCSPRSGDLSVYWYQQSLDQGLQFLIQYYNGEERAKGNILERFSAQQFPDLHSELNLSSLELGDSALYFCASSWGAGIDTGELFFGEGSRLTVL.